The 17 T cell receptor beta chains in this list originate from one sample, sequenced in a study of blood T cell repertoires in COVID-19. Profiling relied on immunoSEQ multiplex PCR, and the TCRdb table lists in-frame clones only, not all of them. The repertoire holds 60,000 or so clones, with 75% to 90% as singletons. Sample: peripheral blood. These receptors originate from an older woman with active COVID-19.

On this clone itself: The same CDR3 is also encoded by other DNA sequences in this sample. The V gene is TRBV2, the J gene TRBJ1-4, with TRBD1 matching 9 bases. V shed 6 bases and J 1 base; nucleotides not matched to a gene: 0. Germline CDR1 is SNHLY and CDR2 is FYNNEI. CDR3 length equals 14 residues. CDR3 region: CASRTGGTNEKLFF. In nucleotides, the CDR3 is TGTGCCAGCAGGACAGGGGGAACTAATGAAAAACTGTTTTTT.

The rearrangement joins TRBV2 to TRBJ1-4; 9 bases line up with TRBD1. The ends lost 4 bases at V and 5 bases at J; junction bases unmatched: 5. CDR1 SNHLY and CDR2 FYNNEI come from the germline V gene. The CDR3 length is 15 residues. CDR3 in DNA: TGTGCCAGCAGTGGCCGGGACAGGGTGAATGAAAAACTGTTTTTT. It yields the protein CASSGRDRVNEKLFF.

The rearrangement links TRBV9 to TRBJ2-5, with 9 bases that match TRBD2. CDR3 length: 16 residues. Germline V gives CDR1 SGDLS, CDR2 YYNGEE. V shed 4 bases and J 2 bases; nucleotides not matched to a gene: 9. The CDR3 DNA is TGTGCCAGCAGCCCCCGGTTTAGCGGGAGTCAAGAGACCCAGTACTTC. Translated, it gives CASSPRFSGSQETQYF. The whole variable domain, remainder taken from reference TRBV9 and TRBJ2-5, is DSGVTQTPKHLITATGQRVTLRCSPRSGDLSVYWYQQSLDQGLQFLIQYYNGEERAKGNILERFSAQQFPDLHSELNLSSLELGDSALYFCASSPRFSGSQETQYFGPGTRLLVL.

As DNA, the CDR3 is TGTGCCAGCAGTTTATTAGGGGACACCTCTGGGGCCAACGTCCTGACTTTC. Encoded protein: CASSLLGDTSGANVLTF. This chain joins TRBV27 and TRBJ2-6, with D tentatively TRBD1 (6 bases). Trimming pared 1 base from V and 0 bases from J, leaving 10 bases between. CDR3 length: 17 residues. Germline V gives CDR1 MNHEY, CDR2 SMNVEV (reference sequence).

The chain couples TRBV3-1 (or the pseudogene TRBV3-2) to TRBJ1-2, with unresolved D. V was trimmed by 0 bases and J by 4 bases, leaving 12 bases between them. Germline values: CDR1 LGHDT, CDR2 YNNKEL (reference sequence). There are 15 residues in the CDR3. The chain's CDR3 is CASSQDGRVGYGYTF. The CDR3 DNA follows: TGTGCCAGCAGCCAAGATGGGAGGGTTGGCTATGGCTACACCTTC.

V gene TRBV5-4 combines with J gene TRBJ2-5; D is possibly TRBD1 (6 bases). This CDR3 is 13 amino acids long. Trimming cost V 5 bases and J 4 bases, with 12 bases left between them. Germline V gives CDR1 SGHNT, CDR2 YYREEE (reference sequence). The CDR3 bases are TGTGCCAGCAGGGGGGCCCCGTCAGAGACCCAGTACTTC. As protein: CASRGAPSETQYF.

This chain connects TRBV7-9 to TRBJ2-7, with 8 nucleotides matching TRBD2. Germline CDR1 and CDR2: SEHNR and FQNEAQ (reference sequence). This CDR3 is built from 16 residues. J lost 0 bases, V lost 4 bases, and 8 bases had no gene match. The CDR3 is CASSSGRGAISYEQYF. CDR3 sequence (DNA): TGTGCCAGCAGCTCTGGGCGGGGGGCGATCTCCTACGAGCAGTACTTC.

The chain combines TRBV20-1 with TRBJ2-5; 9 bases match TRBD2. CDR1 DFQATT and CDR2 SNEGSKA come from the germline V gene (reference sequence). The J segment lost 3 bases and the V segment lost 3 bases, leaving 5 bases of the junction unmatched. The CDR3 totals 14 residues. CDR3 sequence (DNA): TGCAGTGCTAGTGGTAGCGGGGGAAAAGAGACCCAGTACTTC. Residues: CSASGSGGKETQYF.

The chain combines TRBV2 with TRBJ2-7, with 8 bases aligning to TRBD1. The germline gives CDR1 SNHLY, CDR2 FYNNEI. CDR3 length: 14 residues. The junction had 13 bases not matched to a gene; V was cut back by 8 bases and J by 7 bases. The DNA of the CDR3 is TGTGCCAGCGACGCAACAGGGGGACTGGGGGAGCAGTACTTC. The encoded protein is CASDATGGLGEQYF.

The chain recombines TRBV6-5 with TRBJ1-6; D perhaps matches TRBD1 (6 bases). The CDR3 loop spans 15 amino acids. V was pared by 0 bases and J by 7 bases, with 10 bases between. Germline V gives CDR1 MNHEY, CDR2 SVGAGI. The CDR3 DNA reads as TGTGCCAGCAGTTACTCCGGGACAACGAATTCACCCCTCCACTTT. As protein: CASSYSGTTNSPLHF.

This clone came up once. The chain links TRBV5-4 to TRBJ2-1, with 9 bases fitting TRBD2. Germline V lookup: CDR1 SGHNT, CDR2 YYREEE (reference sequence). The CDR3 runs to 15 residues. The V segment lost 4 bases and the J segment 0 bases; nucleotides outside the gene matches: 2. The CDR3 protein is CASSPSGASYNEQFF. CDR3 nucleotide sequence: TGTGCCAGCAGCCCTAGCGGGGCCTCCTACAATGAGCAGTTCTTC.

The chain employs TRBV7-2 and TRBJ1-6; 10 bases are shared with TRBD1. The CDR3 has 16 amino acids. With V trimmed by 5 bases and J by 7 bases, 8 bases remained unmatched. Germline CDR1 reads SGHTA; CDR2 reads FQGNSA. CDR3 nucleotides: TGTGCCAGCAGCCACGGGACAGGGGCCAACAATTCACCCCTCCACTTT. Translated, it gives CASSHGTGANNSPLHF.

The V gene is TRBV20-1, the J gene TRBJ1-2, with no clear D. CDR3 size: 11 residues. The germline V gene encodes CDR1 DFQATT and CDR2 SNEGSKA (reference sequence). Trimming cost V 7 bases and J 4 bases, with 10 bases left between them. The CDR3 is CSDLTPYGYTF. The CDR3 DNA is TGCAGTGACTTAACCCCCTATGGCTACACCTTC.

V usage is TRBV19 and J usage is TRBJ1-1; a possible D gene is TRBD1 (5 bases). Germline CDR1 reads LNHDA; CDR2 reads SQIVND (reference sequence). The CDR3 sequence is 14 residues long. The V gene lost 5 bases and the J gene lost 0 bases, with 10 bases spanning the gap. CDR3 protein: CASSRGTLNTEAFF. CDR3 DNA: TGTGCCAGTAGTCGGGGGACCTTGAACACTGAAGCTTTCTTT. Based on the CDR3 plus reference TRBV19 and TRBJ1-1, the full variable domain is DGGITQSPKYLFRKEGQNVTLSCEQNLNHDAMYWYRQDPGQGLRLIYYSQIVNDFQKGDIAEGYSVSREKKESFPLTVTSAQKNPTAFYLCASSRGTLNTEAFFGQGTRLTVV.

V usage is TRBV5-4 and J usage is TRBJ1-3, with 9 bases identical to TRBD1. V dropped 3 bases and J dropped 8; count of bases not matched to a gene: 6. Germline V gene data show CDR1 as SGHNT and CDR2 as YYREEE (reference sequence). This CDR3 is 14 amino acids long. CDR3 bases: TGTGCCAGCAGCTGGGACAGGGATAGCGACACCATATATTTT. This translates into CASSWDRDSDTIYF.

This clone was detected only once. The V and J genes are TRBV7-9 and TRBJ2-1, with D perhaps matching TRBD1 (6 bases). The CDR3 is made up of 16 amino acids. The V end lost 1 base, the J end lost 2 bases, and 12 bases lay between the germline ends. CDR1 SEHNR and CDR2 FQNEAQ come from the germline V gene (reference sequence). CDR3 bases: TGTGCCAGCAGCTTAGGGCAGGGGTCGACCTACAATGAGCAGTTCTTC. The encoded protein is CASSLGQGSTYNEQFF.

CDR3 in DNA: TGCGCCAGCAGCTGGGGGGGGGCCGGGCCCTCCACAGATACGCAGTATTTT. Its translation is CASSWGGAGPSTDTQYF. The J gene is TRBJ2-3, the V gene TRBV5-1; maybe TRBD2 (7 bases). Looked up from germline, CDR1 is SGHRS and CDR2 is YFSETQ. The CDR3 is 17 amino acids. Trimming shortened V by 3 bases and J by 2 bases, and 19 bases separated the two germline ends.